This TCR beta chain was sequenced in a study of Ad26.COV2.S vaccination and SARS-CoV-2 variants. Treatment noted: around 19 received Ad26.COV2.S at low or high dose, single or two shots; roughly five received placebo; per-sample allocation not given. Each sample was drawn 63 days after the first injection (of vaccine or placebo). This clone was recorded only once. Produced via immunoSEQ multiplex PCR; TCRdb's table is partial and in-frame only. The top ten clones hold approximately 2% of a sample with some 320,000 clones, about 85% of them seen once. The V and J ends lost 5 bases and 6 bases, in that order; junction bases with no gene match: 8. Germline CDR1 reads MDHEN; CDR2 reads SYDVKM. The CDR3 is 15 residues long.

The J gene is TRBJ1-2, the V gene TRBV28, with 11 bases lining up with TRBD1. Source: peripheral blood, taken in a trial of Ad26.COV2.S vaccine versus placebo. The receptor comes from a person between 18 and 59 years old who received the Ad26.COV2.S COVID-19 vaccine or a placebo. CDR3 protein: CASSPQGQGVHGYTF. The CDR3, as DNA: TGTGCCAGCAGTCCCCAGGGACAGGGGGTTCATGGCTACACCTTC.